This T cell receptor (beta chain) was identified during a study of OX40 agonist ivuxolimab in advanced cancers. Turning to the study itself: The patients received ivuxolimab by intravenous route every 2 weeks at 0.01 to 10 mg/kg.

The study's findings and limits: Averaged across samples, CD8+ T cells carried more expanded clones than CD4+ did.

Using immunoSEQ multiplex PCR, the repertoire was profiled, and TCRdb retains in-frame clones only, with some absent. The table has 48,000 or so clones, more than 85% seen once. Unmatched junction bases numbered 5, after V lost 5 bases and J lost 3 bases. CDR3 length: 17 residues. CDR1 SGHNT and CDR2 YENEEA come from the germline V gene. Concerning this clone: The antigen is unknown.

This chain uses TRBV11-3 with TRBJ2-3, with 16 nucleotides matching TRBD2. The sample in question was CD4+ or CD8+ T cells sorted from blood, obtained in a trial of the OX40 agonist ivuxolimab. The source is an adult with an advanced solid tumor such as melanoma, head and neck, liver or kidney cancer. CDR3 sequence: CASSPGTSGRATDTQYF. CDR3 bases: TGTGCCAGCAGCCCCGGGACTAGCGGGAGGGCGACAGATACGCAGTATTTT.